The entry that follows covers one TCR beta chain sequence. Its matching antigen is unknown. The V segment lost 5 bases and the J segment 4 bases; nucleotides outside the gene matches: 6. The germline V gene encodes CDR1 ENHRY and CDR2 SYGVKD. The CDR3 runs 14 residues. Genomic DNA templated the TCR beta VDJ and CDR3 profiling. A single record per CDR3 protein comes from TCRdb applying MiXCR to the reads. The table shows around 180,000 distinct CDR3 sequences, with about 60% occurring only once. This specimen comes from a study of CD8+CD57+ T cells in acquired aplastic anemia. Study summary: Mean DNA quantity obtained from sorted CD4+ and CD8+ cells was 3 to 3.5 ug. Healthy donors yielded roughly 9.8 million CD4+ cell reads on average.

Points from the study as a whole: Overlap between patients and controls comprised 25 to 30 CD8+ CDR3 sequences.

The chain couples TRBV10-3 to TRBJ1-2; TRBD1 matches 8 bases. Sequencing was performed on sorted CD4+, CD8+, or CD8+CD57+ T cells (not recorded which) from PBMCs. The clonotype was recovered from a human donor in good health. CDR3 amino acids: CAISYGQGIYGYTF. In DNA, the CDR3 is TGTGCCATCAGTTATGGACAGGGAATCTATGGCTACACCTTC.